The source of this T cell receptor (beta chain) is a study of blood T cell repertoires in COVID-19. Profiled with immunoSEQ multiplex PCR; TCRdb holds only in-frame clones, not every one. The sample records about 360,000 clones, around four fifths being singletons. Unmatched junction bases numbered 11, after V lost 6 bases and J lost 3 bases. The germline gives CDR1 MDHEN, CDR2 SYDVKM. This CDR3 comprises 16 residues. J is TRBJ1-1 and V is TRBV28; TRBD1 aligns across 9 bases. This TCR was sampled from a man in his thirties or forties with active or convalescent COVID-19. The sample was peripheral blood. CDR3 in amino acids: CASSFTGGAGDTEAFF. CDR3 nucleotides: TGTGCCAGCAGCTTTACAGGGGGCGCAGGGGACACTGAAGCTTTCTTT.